Following are 17 T cell receptor beta chains from one sample sequenced in a study of control samples from healthy donors and cancer patients. Assay used: immunoSEQ multiplex PCR; TCRdb lists only in-frame clones, some missing. Of approximately 140,000 clones in the sample, 92% were seen once. The sample consisted of blood. The receptors originated from a man aged 25-40 years in good health.

This chain uses TRBV25-1 with TRBJ1-5, with 7 bases lining up with TRBD1. The J segment lost 5 bases and the V segment lost 8 bases, leaving 3 bases of the junction unmatched. The CDR3 has 12 residues. Germline CDR1 MGHDK, CDR2 SYGVNS. CDR3 sequence (DNA): TGTGCCAGCTCCAGGGGGGATCAGCCCCAGCATTTT. Protein: CASSRGDQPQHF.

The V call is TRBV25-1, the J call TRBJ2-2; no firm D call. Germline lookup yields CDR1 MGHDK and CDR2 SYGVNS. This CDR3 comprises 15 residues. With 6 bases removed from V and 3 bases from J, the gap between germline ends came to 14 bases. The CDR3 sequence: CASSNHRFYTGELFF. CDR3 DNA: TGTGCCAGCAGCAATCACCGATTTTACACCGGGGAGCTGTTTTTT.

The table lists this clone with a few counts. The chain links TRBV6-4 to TRBJ2-2; TRBD1 is a possible D gene (5 bases). Germline lookup yields CDR1 MRHNA and CDR2 SNTAGT. The V end was cut by 3 bases, the J end by 4 bases, with 12 bases between. The CDR3 is 15 residues long. CDR3 residues: CASSESGSSTGELFF. CDR3 in DNA: TGTGCCAGCAGTGAGTCAGGGTCGAGCACCGGGGAGCTGTTTTTT.

This clone came up once. This chain links TRBV20-1 with TRBJ1-2, with D perhaps TRBD1 (5 bases). V lost 3 bases and J lost 2, with 10 bases in between. This CDR3 is 13 amino acids long. The germline V gene encodes CDR1 DFQATT and CDR2 SNEGSKA (reference sequence). Written as DNA, the CDR3 is TGCAGTGCTAGTTGGGGCGGAAACTATGGCTACACCTTC. It yields the protein CSASWGGNYGYTF.

The chain combines TRBV7-8 with TRBJ2-4; 7 bases agree with TRBD2. V lost 8 bases to trimming and J lost 0 bases; unmatched junction nucleotides: 7. Germline assignment: CDR1 SGHVS and CDR2 FQNEAQ. The CDR3 loop spans 15 amino acids. This chain's CDR3 is CASLYRGRAKNIQYF. CDR3 coding DNA: TGTGCCAGCCTTTACCGCGGGAGAGCCAAAAACATTCAGTACTTC.

The rearrangement links TRBV5-4 to TRBJ1-3; D is unresolved. V was pared by 0 bases and J by 0 bases, with 10 bases between. From germline, CDR1 is SGHNT and CDR2 YYREEE (reference sequence). This CDR3 has 16 amino acids. The DNA for the CDR3 is TGTGCCAGCAGCTTGGATTCCCGGAGCTCTGGAAACACCATATATTTT. Amino acid sequence: CASSLDSRSSGNTIYF.

V and J are TRBV28 and TRBJ1-2, with D uncertain. Germline loops: CDR1 MDHEN, CDR2 SYDVKM. The CDR3 is made up of 14 amino acids. Trimming cost V 2 bases and J 6 bases, with 13 bases left between them. The CDR3 loop is CASSLRGLSDGYTF. CDR3 bases: TGTGCCAGCAGTTTAAGAGGCCTGTCAGATGGCTACACCTTC.

The rearrangement links TRBV28 to TRBJ1-1; no reliable D call. The germline CDR1 and CDR2 sequences are MDHEN and SYDVKM. The CDR3 sequence is 15 residues long. Trimming took 3 bases from V and 6 from J, leaving 17 bases between them. In nucleotides, the CDR3 is TGTGCCAGCAGTTTCGGACCGCTCCTCGGCGCTGAAGCTTTCTTT. Translating gives CASSFGPLLGAEAFF.

The chain employs TRBV10-3 and TRBJ2-7; D is uncertain. The germline gives CDR1 ENHRY, CDR2 SYGVKD. V was trimmed by 5 bases and J by 0 bases, leaving 14 bases between them. The CDR3 has 15 amino acids. CDR3 sequence (DNA): TGTGCCATCAGTACCGGGCCGGTTGGCTCCTACGAGCAGTACTTC. This encodes CAISTGPVGSYEQYF.

The V gene is TRBV21-1, the J gene TRBJ2-1; TRBD2 reflects the table's D call only, with no check against the DNA. TRBV21-1 corresponds to a pseudogene. The CDR3 spans 17 residues. The CDR3 loop is CASSKASLAATYNEQFF. In nucleotides, the CDR3 is TGTGCCAGCAGCAAAGCCTCCCTAGCGGCAACATACAATGAGCAGTTCTTC.

This chain links TRBV16 with TRBJ1-5; D is uncertain. V gave up 4 bases and J gave up 3 bases, with 13 bases separating them. CDR1 is KGHSY, CDR2 FQNENV, per germline. CDR3 length equals 15 residues. The CDR3: CASSRIHNNNQPQHF. As DNA, the CDR3 is TGTGCCAGCAGCCGCATTCATAACAACAATCAGCCCCAGCATTTT. Based on the CDR3 plus reference TRBV16 and TRBJ1-5, the full variable domain is GEEVAQTPKHLVRGEGQKAKLYCAPIKGHSYVFWYQQVLKNEFKFLISFQNENVFDETGMPKERFSAKCLPNSPCSLEIQATKLEDSAVYFCASSRIHNNNQPQHFGDGTRLSIL.

The chain couples TRBV7-6 to TRBJ2-5; D is uncertain. CDR1 is SGHVS, CDR2 FNYEAQ, per germline. Trimming removed 5 bases from V and 5 bases from J, with 18 bases in between. This CDR3 has 15 residues. Here the CDR3 reads CASSLISGSPETQYF. In DNA, the CDR3 is TGTGCCAGCAGCCTCATCTCGGGCTCTCCCGAGACCCAGTACTTC.

CDR3 protein: CSVDRPGVVGGEQYF. CDR3 DNA: TGCAGCGTTGACCGCCCCGGCGTCGTGGGGGGGGAGCAGTACTTC. V and J are TRBV29-1 and TRBJ2-7; 7 positions agree with TRBD2. The V segment lost 3 bases and the J segment 7 bases; nucleotides outside the gene matches: 15. The CDR3 has 15 amino acids. Germline V gives CDR1 SQVTM, CDR2 ANQGSEA.

This chain links TRBV9 with TRBJ1-4; D is perhaps TRBD1 (6 bases). Deletions cut 0 bases from V and 6 bases from J, with 12 bases between. The V gene's germline CDR1 is SGDLS and CDR2 YYNGEE. This CDR3 spans 15 amino acids. The CDR3: CASSVEGDRYEKLFF. CDR3 nucleotides: TGTGCCAGCAGCGTAGAGGGGGACCGATATGAAAAACTGTTTTTT.

This sequence joins TRBV7-8 and TRBJ2-7; 9 bases are shared with TRBD1. V shed 4 bases and J 5 bases; nucleotides not matched to a gene: 6. Germline-derived CDR1 and CDR2 are SGHVS and FQNEAQ. The CDR3 is made up of 14 amino acids. In DNA, the CDR3 is TGTGCCAGCAGCTCGGGACAGGGTATCGACGAGCAGTACTTC. It specifies CASSSGQGIDEQYF. Full variable domain (outside the CDR3, taken from reference TRBV7-8 and TRBJ2-7): GAGVSQSPRYKVAKRGQDVALRCDPISGHVSLFWYQQALGQGPEFLTYFQNEAQLDKSGLPSDRFFAERPEGSVSTLKIQRTQQEDSAVYLCASSSGQGIDEQYFGPGTRLTVT.

This chain joins TRBV15 and TRBJ2-5, with D possibly matching TRBD1 (6 bases). The V and J ends lost 3 bases and 5 bases respectively, with 16 bases between them. The germline V gene has CDR1 LNHNV and CDR2 YYDKDF (reference sequence). This CDR3 region has 15 residues. Here the CDR3 reads CATSRSIQRGETQYF. CDR3 sequence (DNA): TGTGCCACCAGCAGGTCCATCCAAAGGGGGGAGACCCAGTACTTC.

This sequence joins TRBV5-1 and TRBJ1-4, with 7 bases identical to TRBD1. The trim removed 0 bases at V and 8 bases at J, leaving 4 bases unmatched. The CDR3 runs 14 residues. Germline assignment: CDR1 SGHRS and CDR2 YFSETQ. Here the CDR3 DNA reads TGCGCCAGCAGCTTGGGACAGGGATACGAAAAACTGTTTTTT. This translates into CASSLGQGYEKLFF.